Here is one T cell receptor beta chain with its context. The specificity of this receptor is unknown. No base quality information exists; no much larger clone differs at one position. This sample is part of a study of OX40 agonist ivuxolimab in advanced cancers. About the full investigation: Ivuxolimab was a fully human IgG2 agonistic monoclonal antibody targeting the costimulatory receptor OX40 (CD134). Partial responses occurred in three dose-escalation patients: two with cutaneous melanoma and one with hepatocellular carcinoma. A male proportion of around 81% and a mean age of approximately 58 years, ranging from 23 to 79, were recorded for the dose-escalation cohort. Intravenous ivuxolimab was administered to patients every 2 weeks at six dose levels: 0.01, 0.1, 0.3, 1.5, 3 and 10 mg/kg. Prior anti-PD-1, anti-PD-L1 or anti-CTLA-4 therapy was permitted, and checkpoint inhibitors had been received by about 36% of dose-escalation patients. Peripheral TCRbeta sequencing aimed to test whether ivuxolimab altered TCR sequence diversity and caused clonal T-cell expansion. The paper reports the monotherapy dose-escalation portion (N of about 56 patients) of the phase I ivuxolimab trial. Of the 50 or so patients in dose escalation, around 20 had hepatocellular carcinoma, about 15 had melanoma, 9 had renal cell carcinoma and 9 had head and neck cancer.

In the germline V gene (reference sequence), CDR1 corresponds to MNHEY and CDR2 to SMNVEV. CDR3 length: 15 amino acids, cysteine to phenylalanine. Here the CDR3 DNA is all that survives: 45 bases in frame from base 1. The V end gives up 4 bases and the J end 2 bases, leaving 4 bases in the junction not matched to a gene. Patients with a history of autoimmune disease or receiving systemic immunosuppression were excluded from the trial. In every dose cohort, peripheral blood was drawn for TCR sequencing at baseline, cycle 4 day 1, and cycle 7 day 1. Samples came from an open-label, multicenter, first-in-human phase I dose-escalation trial of ivuxolimab. Adults with locally advanced or metastatic melanoma, renal cell, hepatocellular, or head and neck squamous cell carcinoma were enrolled in the trial. Before TCR sequencing, CD4+ T cells and CD8+ T cells were sorted from peripheral blood as separate populations.

Results and caveats for the whole study, not just this receptor: After ivuxolimab, CD8+ T cells had more expanded clones than CD4+ T cells on average. At doses of 0.1 to 3.0 mg/kg, clonal expansion of both CD4+ and CD8+ blood T cells was observed from baseline to week 6. Low levels of normalized T-cell clonal expansion were also shown by some nonresponding patients. The antigen specificity of the clonally expanded peripheral T cells was not determined. Partial responders in the 0.1-3.0 mg/kg groups had among the lowest normalized peripheral clonal expansion, especially among CD8+ T cells.

Genomic DNA was extracted from sorted cells for sequencing of the TCRbeta CDR3 region. The immunoSEQ Assay was used for sequencing of TCRbeta CDR3 regions. TCRdb mirrors the immuneACCESS table, restricted to in-frame sequences. Some clones are absent from its copies; in checked studies, under half trace to an unresolved V gene, and the reason for the others is unknown. The sample table contains tens of thousands of clones; only one count was recorded for roughly four fifths of them. The ten largest clonotypes hold 5.5% of the sample. The sample in question was CD4+ or CD8+ T cells sorted from blood, obtained in a trial of the OX40 agonist ivuxolimab. The clonotype comes from an adult with an advanced solid tumor such as melanoma, head and neck, liver or kidney cancer. The chain employs TRBV27 and TRBJ2-1; 8 bases in the junction line up with TRBD1. The DNA is TGTGCCAGCAGTTCATACAGGGGGGCCTACAATGAGCAGTTCTTC. It specifies CASSSYRGAYNEQFF.